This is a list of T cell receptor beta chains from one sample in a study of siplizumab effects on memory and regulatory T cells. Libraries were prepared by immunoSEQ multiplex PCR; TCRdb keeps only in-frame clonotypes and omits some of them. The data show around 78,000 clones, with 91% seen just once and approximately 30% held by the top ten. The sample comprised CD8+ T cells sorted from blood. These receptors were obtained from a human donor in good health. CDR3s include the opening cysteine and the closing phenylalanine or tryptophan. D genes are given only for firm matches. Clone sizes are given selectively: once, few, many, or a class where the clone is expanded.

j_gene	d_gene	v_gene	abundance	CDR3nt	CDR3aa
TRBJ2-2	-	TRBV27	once	TGTGCCAGCAGTTTCTCGAACACCGGGGAGCTGTTTTTT	CASSFSNTGELFF
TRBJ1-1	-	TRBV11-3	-	TGTGCCAGCAGCTTGGGTGCGGGGGAGTACACTGAAGCTTTCTTT	CASSLGAGEYTEAFF
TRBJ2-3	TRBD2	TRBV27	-	TGTGCCAGCAGTCTCCCGGGAGGGGGCACAGATACGCAGTATTTT	CASSLPGGGTDTQYF
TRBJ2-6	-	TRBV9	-	TGTGCCAGCGGTATAGATCCTAGGACCTTCTCTGGGGCCAACGTCCTGACTTTC	CASGIDPRTFSGANVLTF
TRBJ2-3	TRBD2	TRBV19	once	TGTGCCAGTAGTATCGGGACTAGCGGCCCCATGTGGATTTTT	CASSIGTSGPMWIF
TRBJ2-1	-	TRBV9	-	TGTGCCAGCAGCGTAGCTACCCAGCGGGCTAACAATGAGCAGTTCTTC	CASSVATQRANNEQFF
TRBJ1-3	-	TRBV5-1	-	TGCGCCAGCAGCTTGTCGGGGGAATCGTGGGGAAACACCATATATTTT	CASSLSGESWGNTIYF
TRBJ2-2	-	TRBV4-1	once	TGCGCCAGCAGCCAGGCGAGGGTTGGCACCGGGGAGCTGTTTTTT	CASSQARVGTGELFF
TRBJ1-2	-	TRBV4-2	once	TGTGCCAGCATGGGAGCTAACTATGGCTACACCTTC	CASMGANYGYTF
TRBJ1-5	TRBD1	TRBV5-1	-	TGCGCCAGCAGCTTGGGAGGGGGCGAGTATCAGCCCCAGCATTTT	CASSLGGGEYQPQHF
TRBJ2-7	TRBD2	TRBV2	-	TGTGCCAGCAGGGAGAGCGGGAGGAATTACGAGCAGTACTTC	CASRESGRNYEQYF
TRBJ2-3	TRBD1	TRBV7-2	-	TGTGCCAGCAGAAATCCGGACAGGATGCCAGATACGCAGTATTTT	CASRNPDRMPDTQYF
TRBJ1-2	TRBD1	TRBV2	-	TGTGCCAGCAGTGGCGGGGGACAGGGGCTTTACTATGGCTACACCTTC	CASSGGGQGLYYGYTF
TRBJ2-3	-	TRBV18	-	TGTGCCAGCTCACCATGGGGGCCCTTGACTTCGAGCACAGATACGCAGTATTTT	CASSPWGPLTSSTDTQYF
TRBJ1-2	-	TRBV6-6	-	TGTGCCAGCAGTTACTCACTAGGGGATCGGTATGGCTACACCTTC	CASSYSLGDRYGYTF
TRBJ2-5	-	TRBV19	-	TGTGCCAGTAGTGTGTTTGGGGCGAGCGAGACCCAGTACTTC	CASSVFGASETQYF
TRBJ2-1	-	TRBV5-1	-	TGCGCCAGCAGGCGACTAGAAATAAACAATGAGCAGTTCTTC	CASRRLEINNEQFF
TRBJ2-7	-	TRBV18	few	TGTGCCAGCTCACCACCGGATTCGTACGAGCAGTACTTC	CASSPPDSYEQYF